This T cell receptor (beta chain) originates from a study of PD-L1 blockade in urothelial cancer. Study details: At some point between 2014 and 2016 therapy began: atezolizumab 1,200 mg intravenously every 3 weeks. Blood was evaluated 3 weeks (second dose) and 6 weeks after therapy began.

A note on this clone: As yet, its antigen is unknown.

The CDR3 runs to 15 residues. Germline loops: CDR1 MGHRA, CDR2 YSYEKL. V was pared by 2 bases and J by 3 bases, with 14 bases between. Study-level findings and limits: When pretreatment blood TCR clonality was below the median, it predicted better survival.

Time point described: pretreatment peripheral blood. The patients' disease, urothelial carcinoma, was locally advanced or metastatic. Assay used: immunoSEQ multiplex PCR; TCRdb lists only in-frame clones, some missing. The table shows 40,000 or so clones, with 90% to 95% occurring only once. V is TRBV4-1 and J is TRBJ2-7; D is undetermined. The TCR sequence derives from an older woman with urothelial cancer. The specimen was PBMCs, collected around atezolizumab (anti-PD-L1) treatment. The CDR3 DNA reads as TGCGCCAGCAGCCAAAATCTTCAGGCAAGCTACGAGCAGTACTTC. It translates to CASSQNLQASYEQYF.